A single sample is the source of the 12 T cell receptor beta chains below, sequenced in a study of somatic mutations in cytotoxic T cells in rheumatoid arthritis. Sequencing used immunoSEQ multiplex PCR; TCRdb keeps in-frame clones, though not all of them. The sample records about 5,200 clones, roughly 80% being singletons. The sample comprised CD8+ T cells sorted from blood. These receptors all come from a woman aged 45-60 years with rheumatoid arthritis.

The V call is TRBV7-9, the J call TRBJ2-7; tentatively, D is TRBD1 (5 bases). The CDR3 has 14 amino acids. V lost 5 bases and J 0 bases, leaving 11 bases between the germline ends. The V gene's germline CDR1 is SEHNR and CDR2 FQNEAQ (reference sequence). The CDR3 bases are TGTGCCAGCAGCCAAACAGGACCCTCCTACGAGCAGTACTTC. Its protein is CASSQTGPSYEQYF.

This chain joins TRBV7-6 and TRBJ2-5; the D gene is possibly TRBD1 (5 bases). V was clipped by 1 base and J by 1 base, with 13 bases between them. Germline values: CDR1 SGHVS, CDR2 FNYEAQ. The CDR3 is 16 residues long. The CDR3 protein is CASSLETALGQETQYF. The CDR3 DNA follows: TGTGCCAGCAGCTTAGAGACAGCCTTAGGCCAAGAGACCCAGTACTTC. The whole variable domain, filled in from reference TRBV7-6 and TRBJ2-5, reads GAGVSQSPRYKVTKRGQDVALRCDPISGHVSLYWYRQALGQGPEFLTYFNYEAQQDKSGLPNDRFSAERPEGSISTLTIQRTEQRDSAMYRCASSLETALGQETQYFGPGTRLLVL.

The genes are TRBV9 and TRBJ2-1, with 12 bases matching TRBD2. The CDR3 has 15 residues. The V and J ends lost 3 bases and 6 bases, in that order; junction bases with no gene match: 4. Germline-derived CDR1 and CDR2 are SGDLS and YYNGEE. CDR3 nucleotides: TGTGCCAGCAGCGCTCTAGCGGGAGGGCCCAATGAGCAGTTCTTC. Protein: CASSALAGGPNEQFF.

As concerns this clone: The identical CDR3 is also encoded by other nucleotide sequences in the sample. This chain joins TRBV9 and TRBJ2-7; TRBD1 agrees at 7 bases. J lost 3 bases, V lost 3 bases, and 6 bases had no gene match. Germline CDR1 is SGDLS and CDR2 is YYNGEE. The CDR3 length is 14 residues. The CDR3 nucleotides are TGTGCCAGCAGCGGACAGGGAGTGGGCTACGAGCAGTACTTC. Translating it yields CASSGQGVGYEQYF. The full variable domain, its missing parts supplied by reference TRBV9 and TRBJ2-7, is DSGVTQTPKHLITATGQRVTLRCSPRSGDLSVYWYQQSLDQGLQFLIQYYNGEERAKGNILERFSAQQFPDLHSELNLSSLELGDSALYFCASSGQGVGYEQYFGPGTRLTVT.

The gene calls are TRBV6-5 and TRBJ2-5; TRBD2 matches 10 bases. The CDR3 has 15 residues. Germline CDR1 and CDR2: MNHEY and SVGAGI. V trimming: 6 bases; J trimming: 1 base; junction bases outside the gene matches: 5. The CDR3 spells CASSASGSLQETQYF. The CDR3 DNA sequence: TGTGCCAGCAGCGCTAGCGGGAGCCTCCAAGAGACCCAGTACTTC.

This chain links TRBV9 with TRBJ2-7; possible D gene TRBD1, 5 bases. The germline V gene encodes CDR1 SGDLS and CDR2 YYNGEE. V lost 4 bases, J lost 2 bases, and 16 bases lay in between. There are 15 residues in the CDR3. CDR3: CASSPSPDTPYEQYF. CDR3 nucleotides: TGTGCCAGCAGCCCATCCCCGGACACACCCTACGAGCAGTACTTC.

There are a few counts of this clone. Other DNA sequences of this sample code for an identical CDR3. This chain links TRBV5-1 with TRBJ1-1; no clear D gene. The germline V gene encodes CDR1 SGHRS and CDR2 YFSETQ. The length of the CDR3 is 14 residues. V was pared by 5 bases and J by 3 bases, with 14 bases between. CDR3 sequence: CASRYRDTHTEAFF. DNA of the CDR3: TGCGCCAGCAGATACAGAGACACTCACACTGAAGCTTTCTTT.

J is TRBJ2-5 and V is TRBV13, with 7 bases that match TRBD1. With 1 base clipped from V and 4 bases from J, the junction kept 9 bases outside the gene matches. This CDR3 comprises 16 residues. Germline V gene sequence: CDR1 PRHDT, CDR2 FYEKMQ (reference sequence). DNA of the CDR3: TGTGCCAGCAGCTTAGAAGGGGCAGGGGGTGCAGAGACCCAGTACTTC. It specifies CASSLEGAGGAETQYF.

The count of this clone is one. This sequence joins TRBV10-3 and TRBJ2-5; tentative D call: TRBD2 (6 bases). The J call could be wrong; TRBJ2-7 is a better fit for the DNA end. Germline V gene data show CDR1 as ENHRY and CDR2 as SYGVKD. The CDR3 has 12 residues. The CDR3 nucleotides read TGTGCCAATCGCGGGGATTCCTACGAGCAGTACTTC. Its protein product is CANRGDSYEQYF.

The chain employs TRBV6-8 and TRBJ2-5; 9 positions agree with TRBD2. The J call is in doubt because the DNA end fits TRBJ2-7 better. CDR1 is MNHGY, CDR2 SAAAGT, per germline. The CDR3 has 14 residues. CDR3 sequence (DNA): TGTGCCAGCAGTTCCCAGCGGGGGGCCTACGAGCAGTACTTC. Residues: CASSSQRGAYEQYF.

V is TRBV4-1 and J is TRBJ2-7; 8 bases align to TRBD2. The germline V gene encodes CDR1 MGHRA and CDR2 YSYEKL. CDR3 length: 15 residues. Trimming at V came to 1 base and at J to 2 bases, leaving 4 bases not matched to a gene. This CDR3 reads CASSQALAGTYEQYF. Here the CDR3 DNA reads TGCGCCAGCAGCCAAGCTCTAGCGGGCACCTACGAGCAGTACTTC.

The chain couples TRBV9 to TRBJ2-5; D perhaps matches TRBD2 (6 bases). Looked up from germline, CDR1 is SGDLS and CDR2 is YYNGEE. The CDR3 contains 11 residues. With 5 bases removed from V and 4 bases from J, the gap between germline ends came to 6 bases. CDR3 bases: TGTGCCAGCAGTAGCGGAGAGACCCAGTACTTC. The encoded protein is CASSSGETQYF.